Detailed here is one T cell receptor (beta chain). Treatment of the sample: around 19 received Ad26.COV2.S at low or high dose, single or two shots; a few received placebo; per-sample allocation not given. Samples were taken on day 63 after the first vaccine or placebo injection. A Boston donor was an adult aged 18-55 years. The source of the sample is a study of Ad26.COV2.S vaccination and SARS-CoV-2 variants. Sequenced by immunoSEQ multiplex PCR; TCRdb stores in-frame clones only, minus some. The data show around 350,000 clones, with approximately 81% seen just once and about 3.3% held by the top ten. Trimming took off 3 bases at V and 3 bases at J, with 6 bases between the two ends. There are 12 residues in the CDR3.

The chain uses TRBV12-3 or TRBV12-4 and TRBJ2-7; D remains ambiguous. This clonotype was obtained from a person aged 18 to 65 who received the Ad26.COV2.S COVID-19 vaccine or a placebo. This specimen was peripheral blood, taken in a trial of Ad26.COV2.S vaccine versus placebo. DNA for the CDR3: TGTGCCAGCAGTTTTTTACTCTACGAGCAGTACTTC. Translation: CASSFLLYEQYF.